Shown below are 18 T cell receptor beta chains from a single sample sequenced in a study of T cells in Graves' hyperthyroidism and ophthalmopathy. Amplified TCR beta CDR3 regions came from RNA transcripts. Carried out on the TCR CDR3, a first-round RT-PCR used the HTBI primer set. From the multiplex PCR reads, TCRdb called clonotypes with MiXCR, one entry per CDR3 protein. The table has about 420,000 distinct CDR3 sequences, around 14% seen once. The sequencing input was blood. The receptors come from a woman under 30 with Graves' hyperthyroidism.

This clonotype has a count of ten or more. V and J are TRBV20-1 and TRBJ2-1, with D possibly matching TRBD2 (5 bases). CDR1 is DFQATT and CDR2 is SNEGSKA in the germline V gene (reference sequence). The V gene lost 4 bases and the J gene lost 5 bases, with 18 bases spanning the gap. The CDR3 runs 15 residues. In nucleotides, the CDR3 is TGCAGTGCTATTTTTGGTGGTCGGGATGACAATGAGCAGTTCTTC. Protein sequence: CSAIFGGRDDNEQFF.

Comment on this clonotype: Being one base from a much bigger clone, this may be a read error. It is likely a read error, because the conserved phenylalanine at the end of the CDR3 is missing. The rearrangement links TRBV12-3 or TRBV12-4 to TRBJ1-2; the D is unclear. The V end lost 5 bases, the J end lost 4 bases, and 8 bases lay between the germline ends. This CDR3 comprises 12 residues. The CDR3 protein is CASSPQTYGYTL. The DNA for the CDR3 is TGTGCCAGCAGTCCCCAGACCTATGGCTACACCCTC.

This clonotype was seen more than once but under ten times. The rearrangement joins TRBV3-1 to TRBJ2-1; either TRBD1 or TRBD2 may supply D (5 bases each). CDR1 is LGHDT and CDR2 is YNNKEL in the germline V gene (reference sequence). This CDR3 is 13 amino acids long. V was clipped by 0 bases and J by 14 bases, with 14 bases between them. The CDR3 DNA sequence: TGTGCCAGCAGCCAAGATGTGGGACGACCTAAGTTCTTC. It specifies CASSQDVGRPKFF.

Points on this clonotype: At one end, the junction sequence differs from germline, possibly due to a read error. This chain joins TRBV9 and TRBJ1-2, with D possibly matching TRBD1 (5 bases). Germline V gene sequence: CDR1 SGDLS, CDR2 YYNGEE. This CDR3 contains 14 residues. The CDR3 region has the DNA TGCGCCAGCAGCTTGGGGGGAGGAGACACCGGCTACACCTTC. Translation: CASSLGGGDTGYTF.

This clonotype was counted many times. The chain recombines TRBV11-2 with TRBJ2-5; D may be TRBD2 (5 bases). V lost 4 bases, J lost 5 bases, and 11 bases lay in between. The CDR3 is made up of 13 amino acids. Per germline, CDR1 SGHAT and CDR2 FQNNGV. CDR3 protein: CASSSRDWETQYF. As DNA, the CDR3 is TGTGCCAGCAGCTCGAGGGATTGGGAGACCCAGTACTTC.

This clonotype has a count of ten or more. The rearrangement links TRBV10-3 to TRBJ2-7; D is ambiguous. Germline values: CDR1 ENHRY, CDR2 SYGVKD. The V gene lost 5 bases and the J gene lost 7 bases, with 15 bases spanning the gap. This CDR3 is 13 amino acids long. The CDR3 loop is CAISRNFDGEQYF. The CDR3 bases are TGTGCCATCAGTAGAAACTTTGATGGGGAGCAGTACTTC.

Ten or more counts support this clonotype. The CDR3 DNA reads as TGTGCCAGCAGCTTAGCGCTCGGTGGCACTGAAGCTTTCTTT. Protein product: CASSLALGGTEAFF. The genes are TRBV7-9 and TRBJ1-1, with no clear D. Trimming removed 0 bases at V and 4 bases at J, with 9 bases between. The CDR3 loop spans 14 amino acids. Germline CDR1 is SEHNR and CDR2 is FQNEAQ (reference sequence).

This chain uses TRBV3-1 with TRBJ1-2, with TRBD1 matching over 11 bases. Germline CDR1 and CDR2: LGHDT and YNNKEL (reference sequence). The CDR3 consists of 16 residues. With 1 base clipped from V and 3 bases from J, the junction kept 4 bases outside the gene matches. The CDR3 bases are TGTGCCAGCAGCCAAGCGGACAGGGGGCTGTACTATGGCTACACCTTC. It yields the protein CASSQADRGLYYGYTF.

The table lists this clonotype with a few counts. The chain's CDR3 is CASSLWSHTQETQYF. The CDR3 nucleotides read TGCGCCAGCAGCTTGTGGTCACATACACAAGAGACCCAGTACTTC. This chain links TRBV5-1 with TRBJ2-5; no definite D call. Germline V gives CDR1 SGHRS, CDR2 YFSETQ. V lost 1 base, J lost 2 bases, and 12 bases lay in between. This CDR3 has 15 amino acids. The whole variable domain, remainder taken from reference TRBV5-1 and TRBJ2-5, is KAGVTQTPRYLIKTRGQQVTLSCSPISGHRSVSWYQQTPGQGLQFLFEYFSETQRNKGNFPGRFSGRQFSNSRSEMNVSTLELGDSALYLCASSLWSHTQETQYFGPGTRLLVL.

This chain uses TRBV6-1 with TRBJ2-2; D assignment may be TRBD1 or TRBD2 (5 bases each). The length of the CDR3 is 13 residues. Per germline, CDR1 MNHNS and CDR2 SASEGT. Trimming left V 6 bases short and J 13 bases short, with 18 bases between. The CDR3 nucleotides are TGTGCCAGCAGGAATACCGGGACCGGCGGGCTGTTTTTT. The encoded protein is CASRNTGTGGLFF.

The chain employs TRBV15 and TRBJ2-1; 8 bases fit TRBD1. The CDR3 sequence is 15 residues long. The ends lost 6 bases at V and 4 bases at J; junction bases unmatched: 8. CDR1 and CDR2 from the germline V gene are LNHNV and YYDKDF (reference sequence). CDR3 amino acids: CATRVGTGYYNEQFF. In nucleotides, the CDR3 is TGTGCCACCAGGGTGGGGACAGGCTATTACAATGAGCAGTTCTTC.

This clonotype was seen once. The conserved closing phenylalanine or tryptophan is absent in this CDR3, likely reflecting a read error. The J gene is TRBJ2-7, the V gene TRBV6-5, with TRBD1 as a possible D gene (5 bases). The V end lost 0 bases, the J end lost 2 bases, and 11 bases lay between the germline ends. The CDR3 loop spans 15 amino acids. The germline V gene encodes CDR1 MNHEY and CDR2 SVGAGI. The CDR3 loop is CASSYSYRNTYEQYL. In DNA, the CDR3 is TGTGCCAGCAGTTACTCCTACAGGAATACCTACGAGCAGTACCTC.

This clonotype was seen many times. The CDR3 DNA sequence: TGTGCCAGCAGCTCTATGGACAGGGATGAAAAACTGTTTTTT. Its translation is CASSSMDRDEKLFF. V gene TRBV7-9 combines with J gene TRBJ1-4, with 8 bases matching TRBD1. The J segment lost 6 bases and the V segment lost 4 bases, leaving 4 bases of the junction unmatched. Per the germline V gene, CDR1 is SEHNR and CDR2 is FQNEAQ (reference sequence). The CDR3 contains 14 residues.

This clonotype was detected many times. V is TRBV7-3 and J is TRBJ2-7; 7 nucleotides agree with TRBD1. With 7 bases clipped from V and 3 bases from J, the junction kept 9 bases outside the gene matches. This CDR3 contains 14 residues. The V gene's germline CDR1 is SGHTA and CDR2 FQGTGA. In DNA form, the CDR3 reads TGTGCCAGCATCAGCGACAGGGCCCTCTACGAGCAGTACTTC. It codes for CASISDRALYEQYF. Variable domain in full (rest from reference TRBV7-3 and TRBJ2-7): GAGVSQTPSNKVTEKGKYVELRCDPISGHTALYWYRQSLGQGPEFLIYFQGTGAADDSGLPNDRFFAVRPEGSVSTLKIQRTERGDSAVYLCASISDRALYEQYFGPGTRLTVT.

There are many counts of this clonotype. V and J are TRBV2 and TRBJ2-7, with 10 nucleotides matching TRBD2. The germline CDR1 and CDR2 sequences are SNHLY and FYNNEI. CDR3 length equals 15 residues. V trimming: 2 bases; J trimming: 4 bases; junction bases outside the gene matches: 5. As DNA, the CDR3 is TGTGCCAGCAGTGAACAGGCTAGCGGGAGTTACGAGCAGTACTTC. Translating it yields CASSEQASGSYEQYF.

This clonotype was seen ten or more times. In DNA, the CDR3 is TGTGCCAGCAGCGCAGTTTCGGGGGATTCACCCCTCCACTTT. Translation: CASSAVSGDSPLHF. The chain recombines TRBV6-1 with TRBJ1-6; a weak D match, TRBD1 (5 bases). The CDR3 has 14 residues. The V gene lost 6 bases and the J gene lost 8 bases, with 14 bases spanning the gap. Germline loops: CDR1 MNHNS, CDR2 SASEGT.

This clonotype came up many times. The chain employs TRBV30 and TRBJ1-1, with unresolved D. The CDR3 is 13 residues long. The germline V gene has CDR1 GTSNPN and CDR2 SVGIG (reference sequence). V dropped 1 base and J dropped 4 bases, with 10 bases sitting between them. The CDR3 sequence: CAWSGASFTEAFF. The CDR3 DNA reads as TGTGCCTGGAGTGGGGCCTCCTTCACTGAAGCTTTCTTT.

This clonotype was detected many times. This chain connects TRBV12-3 or TRBV12-4 to TRBJ2-1, with D unresolved. This CDR3 is built from 14 residues. Deletions cut 2 bases from V and 6 bases from J, with 11 bases between. The CDR3 sequence: CASSLSRLGNEQFF. The CDR3 DNA is TGTGCCAGCAGTTTATCCCGGTTGGGCAATGAGCAGTTCTTC.